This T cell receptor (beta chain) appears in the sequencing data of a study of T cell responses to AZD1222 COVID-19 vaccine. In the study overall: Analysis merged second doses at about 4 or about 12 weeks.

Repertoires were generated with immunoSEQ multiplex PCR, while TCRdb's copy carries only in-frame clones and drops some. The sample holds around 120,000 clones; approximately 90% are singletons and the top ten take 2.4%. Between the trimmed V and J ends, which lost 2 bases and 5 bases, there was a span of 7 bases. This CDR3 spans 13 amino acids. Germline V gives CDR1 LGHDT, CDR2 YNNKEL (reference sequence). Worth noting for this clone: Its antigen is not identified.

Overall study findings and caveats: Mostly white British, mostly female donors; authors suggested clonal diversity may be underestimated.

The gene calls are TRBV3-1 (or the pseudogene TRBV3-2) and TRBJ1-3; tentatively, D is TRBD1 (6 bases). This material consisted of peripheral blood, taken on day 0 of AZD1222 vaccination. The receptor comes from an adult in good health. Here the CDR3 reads CASSQQGRNTIYF. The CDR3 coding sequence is TGTGCCAGCAGCCAACAGGGGAGAAACACCATATATTTT.